The 27 T cell receptor beta chains presented below share a single source sample, sequenced in a study of blood T cells in healthy people across ages (dated by TCRdb to the mid-2010s). The library was made by 5' RACE. The reads were generated on an Illumina HiSeq 2500. The second PCR ran for about 7 to 11 cycles and used a J-beta primer mix along with a sample-barcoded 5' primer. The public reads were quality trimmed at Q25 with fastp and then assembled into clones with MiXCR by TCRdb, keeping productive beta chains. CDR3 protein duplicates are merged, each entry listing the most common genes and DNA. For this sample there are 650,000 to 800,000 distinct CDR3 sequences; approximately 44% appear just once. Approximately 19% of the sample belongs to the ten largest clones. The source material was blood. Every receptor here comes from a man in his 60s in good health.

This clonotype was recorded once. The chain's CDR3 is CASSDTRDSYEQYF. The DNA for the CDR3 is TGTGCCAGCAGTGATACCCGGGACAGTTACGAGCAGTACTTC. J is TRBJ2-7 and V is TRBV25-1; the match to TRBD1 covers 7 bases. Germline V gene sequence: CDR1 MGHDK, CDR2 SYGVNS. The CDR3 runs 14 residues. V lost 3 bases, J lost 4 bases, and 6 bases stayed unmatched.

Many counts were recorded for this clonotype. The chain joins TRBV29-1 to TRBJ2-7, with D maybe TRBD1 (5 bases). The germline CDR1 and CDR2 sequences are SQVTM and ANQGSEA. Between the trimmed V and J ends, which lost 4 bases and 2 bases, there was a span of 18 bases. The CDR3 runs 15 residues. The CDR3 loop reads CSVGHGSGPPYEQYF. The CDR3 bases are TGCAGCGTTGGACATGGGTCAGGGCCCCCCTACGAGCAGTACTTC.

Concerning this clonotype itself: A much more abundant neighbour one base away suggests this may be a read error. The chain is built from TRBV7-7 and TRBJ2-5, with D perhaps TRBD2 (6 bases). CDR3 length: 15 amino acids. CDR1 is SSHAT and CDR2 is FNYEAQ in the germline V gene (reference sequence). This CDR3 is CASGLATSRGETQYF. The CDR3 DNA is TGTGCCAGCGGCTTAGCCACTAGCCGCGGAGAGACCCAGTACTTC.

DNA of the CDR3: TGTGCCAGCAGGGAAGTCGGTGGCTCACCCCTCCACTTT. Translation: CASREVGGSPLHF. The chain carries TRBV12-3 or TRBV12-4 and TRBJ1-6; D remains ambiguous. V lost 6 bases and J 10 bases, leaving 13 bases between the germline ends. This CDR3 spans 13 amino acids.

The V and J genes are TRBV28 and TRBJ2-5, with 11 bases fitting TRBD1. This CDR3 is 16 amino acids long. The junction had 9 bases not matched to a gene; V was cut back by 5 bases and J by 4 bases. The V gene's germline CDR1 is MDHEN and CDR2 SYDVKM. CDR3 sequence (DNA): TGTGCCAGCAGTCCAGGACAGGGGGCGGTTGTAGAGACCCAGTACTTC. It translates to CASSPGQGAVVETQYF.

Points on this clonotype: The junction departs from germline at one end; a sequencing error may be responsible. The rearrangement uses TRBV12-3 or TRBV12-4 and TRBJ2-1, with 7 nucleotides matching TRBD2. The CDR3 is 13 amino acids. The CDR3 DNA follows: TGTGCCAGCAGGACCAGCGGGGTCGGGGAGCGGTTCTTC. This encodes CASRTSGVGERFF.

The chain links TRBV5-1 to TRBJ1-1; D is unclear. The CDR3 runs to 14 residues. Germline V gives CDR1 SGHRS, CDR2 YFSETQ. V lost 0 bases to trimming and J lost 4 bases, with 10 bases between them. CDR3 sequence reads: CASSLVSRRTEAFF. The DNA for the CDR3 is TGCGCCAGCAGCTTGGTGTCCCGGCGCACTGAAGCTTTCTTT.

This clonotype was detected only a few times. J is TRBJ1-6 and V is TRBV4-3; TRBD1 aligns across 9 bases. The CDR3 is 15 residues long. V shed 5 bases, J shed 7 bases, and the junction held 6 bases outside the gene matches. Looked up from germline, CDR1 is LGHNA and CDR2 is YSLEER. Here the CDR3 reads CASSETGTGNSPLHF. The CDR3 region has the DNA TGCGCCAGCAGCGAGACCGGGACAGGGAATTCACCCCTCCACTTT.

The chain uses TRBV24-1 and TRBJ2-2; 9 bases are a match to TRBD1. The CDR3 extends over 16 amino acids. CDR1 KGHDR and CDR2 SFDVKD come from the germline V gene. The J segment lost 8 bases and the V segment lost 3 bases, leaving 9 bases of the junction unmatched. The CDR3 DNA reads TGTGCCACCAGTGATCGCGGACAGGGGTCTATGGGGGAGCTGTTTTTT. Its translation is CATSDRGQGSMGELFF.

This rearrangement joins TRBV7-2 to TRBJ1-1, with D perhaps TRBD1 (5 bases). V was clipped by 5 bases and J by 0 bases, with 13 bases between them. The germline V gene has CDR1 SGHTA and CDR2 FQGNSA. The CDR3 totals 15 residues. The CDR3 protein is CASSPNGGLNTEAFF. The CDR3 region has the DNA TGTGCCAGCAGCCCCAATGGGGGGTTGAACACTGAAGCTTTCTTT.

This clonotype was found a few times. The genes are TRBV6-2 or TRBV6-3 and TRBJ2-1, with D unclear. CDR1 is MNHEY and CDR2 is SVGEGT in the germline V gene. CDR3 size: 11 residues. Deletions cut 4 bases from V and 10 bases from J, with 8 bases between. DNA for the CDR3: TGTGCCAGCAGTTGGACCGGAGAGCAGTTCTTC. This sequence encodes CASSWTGEQFF.

The rearrangement links TRBV29-1 to TRBJ2-2; no reliable D call. The CDR3 totals 13 residues. Trimming cost V 5 bases and J 0 bases, with 7 bases left between them. Germline-derived CDR1 and CDR2 are SQVTM and ANQGSEA. Here the CDR3 DNA reads TGCAGCGTTTCAATCACGAACACCGGGGAGCTGTTTTTT. It translates to CSVSITNTGELFF.

J is TRBJ1-5 and V is TRBV6-2 or TRBV6-3; 10 bases line up with TRBD1. The CDR3 consists of 18 residues. The germline CDR1 and CDR2 sequences are MNHEY and SVGEGT. Germline trimming cut 2 bases from V and 6 bases from J; bases unmatched to any gene: 13. CDR3 nucleotides: TGTGCCAGCAGTTACGGTTACCGGGACAGGGGTTCGAGTCAGCCCCAGCATTTT. This sequence encodes CASSYGYRDRGSSQPQHF.

This clonotype was seen only a few times. The genes are TRBV27 and TRBJ2-3; possibly TRBD1 for D (5 bases). This CDR3 has 15 residues. The germline V gene has CDR1 MNHEY and CDR2 SMNVEV (reference sequence). V gave up 5 bases and J gave up 2 bases, with 14 bases separating them. The DNA for the CDR3 is TGTGCCAGCAGTACGGACATACTTTTCACAGATACGCAGTATTTT. This gives the protein CASSTDILFTDTQYF.

The chain carries TRBV12-3 or TRBV12-4 and TRBJ2-1; no clear D gene. The CDR3 covers 10 residues. V dropped 3 bases and J dropped 9 bases, with 3 bases sitting between them. The CDR3 bases are TGTGCCAGCAGTTTCGGTGAGCAGTTCTTC. Translation: CASSFGEQFF.

The gene calls are TRBV7-9 and TRBJ1-4; D is possibly TRBD1 (6 bases). The length of the CDR3 is 15 residues. V lost 5 bases to trimming and J lost 4 bases, with 14 bases between them. Germline-derived CDR1 and CDR2 are SEHNR and FQNEAQ (reference sequence). The CDR3 DNA is TGTGCCAGCAGCAACAGGACAGCAAGTAATGAAAAACTGTTTTTT. As protein: CASSNRTASNEKLFF. Looking up the rest from reference TRBV7-9 and TRBJ1-4 gives the full variable domain: DTGVSQNPRHKITKRGQNVTFRCDPISEHNRLYWYRQTLGQGPEFLTYFQNEAQLEKSRLLSDRFSAERPKGSFSTLEIQRTEQGDSAMYLCASSNRTASNEKLFFGSGTQLSVL.

V and J are TRBV6-1 and TRBJ2-3; 9 bases match TRBD2. Germline lookup yields CDR1 MNHNS and CDR2 SASEGT. Trimming at V came to 3 bases and at J to 8 bases, leaving 6 bases not matched to a gene. The CDR3 runs to 14 residues. In nucleotides, the CDR3 is TGTGCCAGCAGTGATGTAGCGGGGGTGGGTACGCAGTATTTT. This sequence encodes CASSDVAGVGTQYF.

The chain carries TRBV6-2 or TRBV6-3 and TRBJ2-1; D gene unclear. Germline CDR1 is MNHEY and CDR2 is SVGEGT. This CDR3 comprises 11 residues. Trimming stripped 10 bases from V and 10 bases from J, with 14 bases between. In DNA form, the CDR3 reads TGTGCCATCAGCGATTCTGGCGAGCAGTTCTTC. It encodes CAISDSGEQFF.

In this sample, this clonotype turned up a few times. V gene TRBV5-1 combines with J gene TRBJ2-5; 11 bases are a match to TRBD1. V lost 7 bases to trimming and J lost 4 bases; unmatched junction nucleotides: 9. This CDR3 is built from 15 residues. The germline CDR1 and CDR2 sequences are SGHRS and YFSETQ. DNA of the CDR3: TGCGCCAGCCAAATTGGACAGGGGGCGAGAGAGACCCAGTACTTC. This encodes CASQIGQGARETQYF.

The genes are TRBV20-1 and TRBJ2-5; the D is unclear. There are 10 residues in the CDR3. Germline assignment: CDR1 DFQATT and CDR2 SNEGSKA (reference sequence). Trimming left V 5 bases short and J 11 bases short, with 12 bases between. The CDR3: CSAGVNEQYF. CDR3 bases: TGCAGTGCTGGAGTCAATGAGCAGTACTTC.

The chain employs TRBV9 and TRBJ2-7; D not certain. The V gene's germline CDR1 is SGDLS and CDR2 YYNGEE. This CDR3 has 14 amino acids. V was pared by 4 bases and J by 5 bases, with 16 bases between. CDR3 protein: CASSPISSSDEQYF. Written as DNA, the CDR3 is TGTGCCAGCAGCCCAATATCTTCATCGGACGAGCAGTACTTC.

This clonotype was counted only a few times. V is TRBV18 and J is TRBJ2-1; 10 nucleotides match TRBD2. V lost 3 bases and J lost 3; bases outside the gene matches: 8. CDR1 is KGHSH, CDR2 LQKENI, per germline. The CDR3 sequence is 17 residues long. CDR3 DNA: TGTGCCAGCTCACCGTTCTCCGGGACTAGCGTCTACAATGAGCAGTTCTTC. Encoded protein: CASSPFSGTSVYNEQFF.

The chain has TRBV6-2 or TRBV6-3 and TRBJ2-7; TRBD2 might be the D (6 bases). The germline V gene encodes CDR1 MNHEY and CDR2 SVGEGT. The CDR3 contains 15 residues. Between the trimmed V and J ends, which lost 6 bases and 2 bases, there was a span of 17 bases. The CDR3 bases are TGTGCCAGCAGATCCGCCGGCGGGAATACCTACGAGCAGTACTTC. Its translation is CASRSAGGNTYEQYF.

Only one count was recorded for this clonotype. A much larger clone lies one base from this, so it may be a read error. The V and J genes are TRBV6-2 or TRBV6-3 and TRBJ1-5; unclear D gene. Germline V gene sequence: CDR1 MNHEY, CDR2 SVGEGT. The V end lost 5 bases, the J end lost 13 bases, and 21 bases lay between the germline ends. The CDR3 sequence is 14 residues long. CDR3 sequence: CASSQSVKQRRQHF. CDR3 bases: TGTGCCAGCAGTCAGTCGGTTAAGCAGCGACGTCAGCATTTT.

The chain couples TRBV14 to TRBJ2-7, with D hard to call. The J call may be in error: the DNA end matches TRBJ2-5 better. The CDR3 totals 13 residues. Germline loops: CDR1 SGHDN, CDR2 FVKESK. The CDR3 loop is CASSQFVTETQYF. The CDR3 nucleotides read TGTGCCAGCAGCCAATTCGTGACGGAGACCCAGTACTTC.

This chain links TRBV19 with TRBJ2-1; weak D call: TRBD2 (7 bases). V gave up 3 bases and J gave up 8 bases, with 14 bases separating them. This CDR3 is built from 14 residues. Germline lookup yields CDR1 LNHDA and CDR2 SQIVND (reference sequence). The CDR3 loop is CASSMSRGLDEQFF. Written as DNA, the CDR3 is TGTGCCAGTAGTATGTCGCGGGGGCTGGATGAGCAGTTCTTC. The variable domain in full, completed from reference TRBV19 and TRBJ2-1, reads DGGITQSPKYLFRKEGQNVTLSCEQNLNHDAMYWYRQDPGQGLRLIYYSQIVNDFQKGDIAEGYSVSREKKESFPLTVTSAQKNPTAFYLCASSMSRGLDEQFFGPGTRLTVL.

V is TRBV15 and J is TRBJ2-1; D is ambiguous. Germline CDR1 is LNHNV and CDR2 is YYDKDF (reference sequence). Trimming removed 5 bases at V and 2 bases at J, with 10 bases between. The CDR3 is 14 residues long. The CDR3 sequence is CATSVQTAYNEQFF. The CDR3 DNA sequence: TGTGCCACCAGCGTCCAGACCGCCTACAATGAGCAGTTCTTC.